The 20 T cell receptor beta chains reported below all come from one sample, sequenced in a study of CXCR3-negative and CXCR3-positive naive CD8 T cells. UMI-labeled TRB cDNA libraries were prepared by 5' RACE. Following a re-call of the 5' RACE reads, TCRdb has one entry per CDR3 protein and lacks DNA. The sample holds about 130,000 distinct CDR3 sequences. The sample consisted of naive CXCR3- CD8+ T cells from blood. Subset of the sample: CD45RO-CCR7+CD27+CD95- naive CD8+ T cells lacking CXCR3 (TNR3-). Every receptor here comes from a human donor in good health. Some clones in this sample may be carry-over from other donors' samples.

The V call is TRBV5-5, the J call TRBJ2-7; TCRdb proposes TRBD1, but this gene call is untestable without DNA. Germline lookup yields CDR1 SGHKS and CDR2 YYEKEE (reference sequence). This CDR3 comprises 15 residues. CDR3 in amino acids: CASTVAAGGLYEQYF.

The CDR3 spells CASSLVEGRPKNIQYF. V and J are TRBV7-8 and TRBJ2-4; TCRdb designates TRBD2, a call that cannot be tested without DNA. CDR3 length: 16 residues. CDR1 SGHVS and CDR2 FQNEAQ come from the germline V gene.

The chain uses TRBV27 and TRBJ2-3. Germline assignment: CDR1 MNHEY and CDR2 SMNVEV (reference sequence). CDR3 length equals 14 residues. The CDR3 reads CASSLFGNFHTQYF.

V and J are TRBV29-1 and TRBJ1-2. The CDR3 covers 12 residues. Germline assignment: CDR1 SQVTM and CDR2 ANQGSEA. CDR3 loop: CSVVNKNYGYTF.

The genes are TRBV9 and TRBJ1-3. The CDR3 is made up of 16 amino acids. Looked up from germline, CDR1 is SGDLS and CDR2 is YYNGEE. CDR3 sequence reads: CASSVTTEISGNTIYF.

The chain recombines TRBV28 with TRBJ1-1; TCRdb outputs TRBD1, but without DNA this stays unchecked. The CDR3 has 16 amino acids. In germline, CDR1 is MDHEN, CDR2 SYDVKM. The CDR3 here is CASSLGYGLLDTEAFF.

This chain links TRBV24-1 with TRBJ2-1; no DNA is available, so the TRBD1 call from TCRdb remains unchecked. The CDR3 length is 15 residues. Germline CDR1 and CDR2: KGHDR and SFDVKD. The CDR3 sequence: CATSDPGPGGGEQFF.

The chain carries TRBV7-9 and TRBJ2-3. The CDR3 runs 13 residues. Germline V lookup: CDR1 SEHNR, CDR2 FQNEAQ (reference sequence). CDR3 protein: CASSLTTSLAQYF. Based on the CDR3 plus reference TRBV7-9 and TRBJ2-3, the full variable domain is DTGVSQNPRHKITKRGQNVTFRCDPISEHNRLYWYRQTLGQGPEFLTYFQNEAQLEKSRLLSDRFSAERPKGSFSTLEIQRTEQGDSAMYLCASSLTTSLAQYFGPGTRLTVL.

J is TRBJ2-7 and V is TRBV23-1; TCRdb outputs TRBD1, but without DNA this stays unchecked. TRBV23-1 carries the ORF label, with uncertain function. The CDR3 runs to 14 residues. The CDR3: CASSQWDRDYEQYF.

In terms of frequency, this clonotype is medium-sized. The V and J genes are TRBV29-1 and TRBJ2-7. Germline V gene lookup returns CDR1 SQVTM and CDR2 ANQGSEA. The CDR3 has 13 residues. CDR3 sequence: CSVEADRSYEQYF.

V usage is TRBV7-8 and J usage is TRBJ2-7; TCRdb indicates TRBD2, and absent DNA this call remains unverified. The CDR3 runs 15 residues. In germline, CDR1 is SGHVS, CDR2 FQNEAQ. The CDR3 sequence: CASRLDGGSEYEQYF.

V and J are TRBV15 and TRBJ2-7; the TRBD1 assignment by TCRdb is unverifiable without DNA. Germline lookup yields CDR1 LNHNV and CDR2 YYDKDF (reference sequence). This CDR3 is built from 15 residues. CDR3 region: CATSRFGGANYEQYF.

The V call is TRBV28, the J call TRBJ2-5. CDR1 MDHEN and CDR2 SYDVKM come from the germline V gene. This CDR3 region has 13 residues. The CDR3 sequence: CASSLLPQETQYF.

This chain joins TRBV7-8 and TRBJ2-3; checking the TCRdb D call of TRBD1 is not possible without DNA. Germline V gene data show CDR1 as SGHVS and CDR2 as FQNEAQ. The CDR3 totals 16 residues. CDR3 sequence: CASSSQDRGLADTQYF.

The chain uses TRBV14 and TRBJ2-7; TCRdb names TRBD1, which stays unverified in the absence of DNA. Germline CDR1 SGHDN, CDR2 FVKESK. This CDR3 comprises 14 residues. Here the CDR3 reads CASSGGQGAYEQYF.

V gene TRBV9 combines with J gene TRBJ2-3; TCRdb designates TRBD1, a call that cannot be tested without DNA. Germline loops: CDR1 SGDLS, CDR2 YYNGEE. CDR3 length equals 16 residues. CDR3 in amino acids: CASSPGSLGVTDTQYF.

CDR3 protein: CASSQDIKNQPQHF. The rearrangement joins TRBV6-2 or TRBV6-3 to TRBJ1-5. The CDR3 is 14 residues long. From germline, CDR1 is MNHEY and CDR2 SVGEGT.

The chain links TRBV15 to TRBJ2-1; as DNA is missing, the TRBD1 call by TCRdb cannot be tested. Germline V gives CDR1 LNHNV, CDR2 YYDKDF (reference sequence). This CDR3 contains 17 residues. The CDR3 here is CATSSLRGTGVYNEQFF.

The rearrangement links TRBV12-3 or TRBV12-4 to TRBJ2-3; without DNA, the TCRdb call of TRBD2 cannot be checked. The CDR3 is 16 amino acids. CDR3: CASSLLAGATTDTQYF.

This rearrangement joins TRBV21-1 to TRBJ2-1. TRBV21-1 is labeled a pseudogene. This CDR3 is built from 17 residues. CDR3 loop: CASSKGRDRGTYNEQFF.